This is a list of T cell receptor beta chains from one sample in a study of shared T cell receptors in the human thymus. Sequenced by immunoSEQ multiplex PCR; TCRdb stores in-frame clones only, minus some. The table records 700,000 to 750,000 clones, roughly 85% of them present only once. These same data were also listed under a study on human thymus T cells.

The sequenced sample consisted of thymocytes. The receptors were gathered from a girl under three years old with a congenital heart defect. The CDR3 runs from the conserved cysteine through the conserved F or W. The order of the fields is CDR3 protein, CDR3 DNA, D gene, V gene, J gene, clone size. A D gene is named only where the DNA matches it firmly. For some rows the clone size is stated as once, few or many, or as a class when expanded; others skip it.

CASHRGLDTEAFF	TGTGCCAGCCACAGGGGGCTGGACACTGAAGCTTTCTTT	TRBD1	TRBV25-1	TRBJ1-1	-
CASSHPGPGTEAFF	TGTGCCAGCAGCCACCCTGGGCCCGGCACTGAAGCTTTCTTT	-	TRBV6-6	TRBJ1-1	few
CASSLPQGAVNTEAFF	TGTGCCAGCAGCTTACCCCAGGGGGCAGTCAACACTGAAGCTTTCTTT	TRBD1	TRBV11-2	TRBJ1-1	few
CASSDRHRGTMDTGELFF	TGTGCCAGCAGTGACCGACACAGGGGTACTATGGACACCGGGGAGCTGTTTTTT	TRBD1	TRBV6-4	TRBJ2-2	-
CASSLLRSTDEQYF	TGTGCCAGCAGCTTACTGCGGTCCACGGACGAGCAGTACTTC	-	TRBV11-2	TRBJ2-7	-
CASSLSIWRGVADQPQHF	TGTGCCAGCAGCTTATCAATCTGGAGAGGAGTAGCGGATCAGCCCCAGCATTTT	-	TRBV5-5	TRBJ1-5	-
CASSLEVVSEATLGIVHEQYF	TGTGCCAGTAGTTTGGAGGTGGTCAGTGAAGCAACCTTGGGTATTGTCCACGAGCAGTACTTC	-	TRBV19	TRBJ2-7	once
CASSPNRTGTRDPNQPQHF	TGTGCCAGCTCACCCAATCGGACAGGGACCCGAGACCCCAATCAGCCCCAGCATTTT	TRBD1	TRBV18	TRBJ1-5	-
CASSQVQGMAIGGYTF	TGCGCCAGCAGCCAAGTCCAGGGTATGGCGATTGGGGGCTACACCTTC	-	TRBV4-3	TRBJ1-2	-
CASSQGGGGAETQYF	TGCGCCAGCAGCCAAGGGGGAGGGGGGGCGGAGACCCAGTACTTC	-	TRBV4-1	TRBJ2-5	-
CASSLGAWEGYLNEKLFF	TGTGCCAGCAGTTTAGGGGCTTGGGAGGGGTACCTTAATGAAAAACTGTTTTTT	-	TRBV28	TRBJ1-4	-
CASRPNTGMETNEKLFF	TGTGCCAGCAGACCCAACACAGGGATGGAGACTAATGAAAAACTGTTTTTT	-	TRBV28	TRBJ1-4	-
CASSVGTGSNTEAFF	TGTGCCAGCAGCGTAGGAACAGGGTCGAACACTGAAGCTTTCTTT	-	TRBV9	TRBJ1-1	-
CASSLFSGVNQPQHF	TGTGCCAGCAGCTTGTTCTCAGGGGTTAATCAGCCCCAGCATTTT	-	TRBV5-6	TRBJ1-5	-
CASTPGQGETEAFF	TGTGCCAGCACCCCGGGACAGGGTGAAACTGAAGCTTTCTTT	TRBD1	TRBV28	TRBJ1-1	once
CASSYPKASRVIEQYF	TGTGCCAGCAGTTACCCGAAAGCGTCCAGGGTGATCGAGCAGTACTTC	-	TRBV6-6	TRBJ2-7	once
CASIPVRGNTIYF	TGTGCCAGCATACCGGTGAGGGGAAACACCATATATTTT	-	TRBV6-1	TRBJ1-3	-
CASSQVRTGRNTEAFF	TGTGCCAGCAGCCAAGTAAGGACAGGCCGTAACACTGAAGCTTTCTTT	TRBD1	TRBV14	TRBJ1-1	-
CASSYSSADTQYF	TGTGCCAGCAGTTACTCTTCGGCAGATACGCAGTATTTT	-	TRBV6-5	TRBJ2-3	-
CASSLGGQTYEQYF	TGTGCCAGCAGCTTAGGGGGACAGACCTACGAGCAGTACTTC	TRBD1	TRBV7-8	TRBJ2-7	-
CASSLDSGQGKGAFF	TGTGCCAGCAGCTTAGACTCTGGACAGGGTAAAGGAGCTTTCTTT	TRBD1	TRBV7-2	TRBJ1-1	-
CASSCRVAGDDYEQYF	TGTGCCAGCAGCTGTCGTGTAGCGGGCGACGACTACGAGCAGTACTTC	TRBD2	TRBV5-4	TRBJ2-7	once
CASSVEPEMPNTEAFF	TGTGCCAGCAGCGTAGAACCAGAAATGCCGAACACTGAAGCTTTCTTT	-	TRBV9	TRBJ1-1	-
CASSVVQGAGETQYF	TGTGCCAGCAGCGTAGTACAGGGGGCAGGAGAGACCCAGTACTTC	TRBD1	TRBV7-9	TRBJ2-5	-
CASSLAETGYNEQFF	TGTGCCAGCAGCTTAGCAGAGACAGGCTACAATGAGCAGTTCTTC	-	TRBV7-9	TRBJ2-1	-
CASRERSAGTGEKAGELFF	TGTGCCAGCAGGGAAAGGAGTGCCGGGACAGGGGAGAAAGCCGGGGAGCTGTTTTTT	TRBD1	TRBV6-1	TRBJ2-2	-
CASSLIRQRNSNTEAFF	TGCGCCAGCAGCTTGATCCGGCAGCGGAACTCGAACACTGAAGCTTTCTTT	-	TRBV5-1	TRBJ1-1	-
CASSLGQGPTF	TGTGCCAGCAGCTTAGGTCAGGGTCCCACCTTC	-	TRBV7-8	TRBJ1-2	-
CARPARTDRGSPKHPWGEQYF	TGTGCCAGACCTGCCCGTACGGACAGGGGGTCTCCGAAGCACCCTTGGGGCGAGCAGTACTTC	-	TRBV21-1	TRBJ2-7	-
CSVTISGSYNEQFF	TGCAGCGTGACGATTTCGGGCTCCTACAATGAGCAGTTCTTC	-	TRBV29-1	TRBJ2-1	-
CSVGPPGQGTMDPMNTEAFF	TGCAGCGTTGGGCCTCCGGGACAGGGTACGATGGACCCTATGAACACTGAAGCTTTCTTT	TRBD1	TRBV29-1	TRBJ1-1	once
CASSLKQATYRNSPLHF	TGTGCCAGCAGCTTAAAACAGGCGACCTACAGGAATTCACCCCTCCACTTT	-	TRBV7-2	TRBJ1-6	few
CAISEFPSGGRNEQFF	TGTGCCATCAGTGAGTTTCCTAGCGGGGGGCGAAATGAGCAGTTCTTC	TRBD2	TRBV10-3	TRBJ2-1	-
CASSQTSGGTDTQYF	TGTGCCAGCAGCCAAACTAGCGGGGGCACAGATACGCAGTATTTT	TRBD2	TRBV7-6	TRBJ2-3	-
CASSLALGRRAGELFF	TGCGCCAGCAGCTTGGCTCTGGGGCGGAGGGCCGGGGAGCTGTTTTTT	-	TRBV5-1	TRBJ2-2	-
CASSFLNARNYGYTF	TGTGCCAGCAGTTTTCTCAACGCCAGAAACTATGGCTACACCTTC	-	TRBV7-9	TRBJ1-2	once